This TCR beta chain came from a study of blood T cell repertoires in COVID-19. Study-wide background: The United States, Italy and Spain supplied acute and convalescent COVID-19 samples. Nucleic acid was either cDNA or gDNA, and it came from T cells, B-cell-depleted T cells, or PBMCs.

Authors' processing steps: By means of reference gene primer amplification, nucleated cell counts were estimated. Data came from immunoSEQ multiplex PCR; TCRdb stores just in-frame clones and leaves some out. For V, J and clone size, that table is used; D and trimming come from the DNA. The repertoire consists of some 67,000 clones, with around 87% occurring once and the leading ten covering approximately 5.4%. The CDR3 consists of 15 residues. Trimming cost V 5 bases and J 5 bases; bases outside gene matches: 7. The germline gives CDR1 SGHTA, CDR2 FQGTGA. The sample comprised peripheral blood. The J gene is TRBJ2-1, the V gene TRBV7-3; 9 bases are shared with TRBD2. The sequence was collected from a man aged 50 to 59 with active COVID-19. CDR3 nucleotide sequence: TGTGCCAGCAGCGCCTCTAGCGGGGCGAACAATGAGCAGTTCTTC. Translating it yields CASSASSGANNEQFF.